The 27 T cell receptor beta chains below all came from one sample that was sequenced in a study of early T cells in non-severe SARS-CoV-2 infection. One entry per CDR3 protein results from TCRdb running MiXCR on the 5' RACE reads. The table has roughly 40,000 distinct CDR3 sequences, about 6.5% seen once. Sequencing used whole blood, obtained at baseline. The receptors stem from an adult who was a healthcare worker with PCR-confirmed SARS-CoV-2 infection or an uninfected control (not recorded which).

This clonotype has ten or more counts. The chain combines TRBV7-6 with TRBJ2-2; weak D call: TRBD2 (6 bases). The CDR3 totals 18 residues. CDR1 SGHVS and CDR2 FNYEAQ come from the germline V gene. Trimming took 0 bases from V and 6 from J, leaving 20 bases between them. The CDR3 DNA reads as TGTGCCAGCAGCTTAGCGCTTGCGCGGGAAGTCTCCGCCGGGGAGCTGTTTTTT. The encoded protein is CASSLALAREVSAGELFF.

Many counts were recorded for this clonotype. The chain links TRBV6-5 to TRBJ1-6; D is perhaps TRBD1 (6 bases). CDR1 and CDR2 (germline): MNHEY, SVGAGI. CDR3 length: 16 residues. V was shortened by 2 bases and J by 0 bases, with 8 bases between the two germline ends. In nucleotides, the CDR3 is TGTGCCAGCAGTTACAGGGGGAGCTCCTATAATTCACCCCTCCACTTT. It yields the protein CASSYRGSSYNSPLHF.

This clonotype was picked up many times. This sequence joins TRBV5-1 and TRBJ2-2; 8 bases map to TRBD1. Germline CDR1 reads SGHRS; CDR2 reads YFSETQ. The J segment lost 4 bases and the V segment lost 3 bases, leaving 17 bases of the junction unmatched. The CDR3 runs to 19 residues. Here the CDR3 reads CASSYPFDRGSLGTGELFF. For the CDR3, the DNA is TGCGCCAGCAGCTACCCCTTTGACAGGGGAAGTTTAGGCACCGGGGAGCTGTTTTTT.

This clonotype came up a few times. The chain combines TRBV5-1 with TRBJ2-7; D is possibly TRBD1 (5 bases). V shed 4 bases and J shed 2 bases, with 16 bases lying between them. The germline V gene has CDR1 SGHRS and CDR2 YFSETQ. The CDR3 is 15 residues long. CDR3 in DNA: TGCGCCAGCAGCCCGGCCATGGACACAACCTACGAGCAGTACTTC. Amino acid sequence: CASSPAMDTTYEQYF.

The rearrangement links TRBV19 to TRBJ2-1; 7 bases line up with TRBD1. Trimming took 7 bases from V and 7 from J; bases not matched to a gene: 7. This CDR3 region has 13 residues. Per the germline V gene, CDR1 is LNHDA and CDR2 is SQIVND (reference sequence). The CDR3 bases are TGTGCCAGTACCCAGACAGGGTGGAATGAGCAGTTCTTC. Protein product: CASTQTGWNEQFF.

The CDR3 region has the DNA TGTGCCAGCAGCCCCCAGCGACAGGGTTACGCCGGGGAGCTGTTTTTT. This translates into CASSPQRQGYAGELFF. The chain links TRBV13 to TRBJ2-2; 7 bases align to TRBD1. This CDR3 contains 16 residues. The germline V gene has CDR1 PRHDT and CDR2 FYEKMQ (reference sequence). Trimming took 5 bases from V and 6 from J; bases not matched to a gene: 12.

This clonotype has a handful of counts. The CDR3 DNA reads TGCGCCAGCGGGGGAGACACAGATACGCAGTATTTT. Translation: CASGGDTDTQYF. The chain has TRBV5-1 and TRBJ2-3; TRBD1 or TRBD2 may be the D gene (5 bases each). V was clipped by 7 bases and J by 2 bases, with 8 bases between them. This CDR3 comprises 12 residues. In germline, CDR1 is SGHRS, CDR2 YFSETQ. Based on the CDR3 plus reference TRBV5-1 and TRBJ2-3, the full variable domain is KAGVTQTPRYLIKTRGQQVTLSCSPISGHRSVSWYQQTPGQGLQFLFEYFSETQRNKGNFPGRFSGRQFSNSRSEMNVSTLELGDSALYLCASGGDTDTQYFGPGTRLTVL.

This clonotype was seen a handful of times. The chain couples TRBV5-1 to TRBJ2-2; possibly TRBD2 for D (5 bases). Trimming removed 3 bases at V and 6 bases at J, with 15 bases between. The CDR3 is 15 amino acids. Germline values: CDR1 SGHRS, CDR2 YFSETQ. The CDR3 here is CASSWTGLGSGELFF. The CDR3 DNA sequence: TGCGCCAGCAGCTGGACTGGGCTGGGGTCCGGGGAGCTGTTTTTT.

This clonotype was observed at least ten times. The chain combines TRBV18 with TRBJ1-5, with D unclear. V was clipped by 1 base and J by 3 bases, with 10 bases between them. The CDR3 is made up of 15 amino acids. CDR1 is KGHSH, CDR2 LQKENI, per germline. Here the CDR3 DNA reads TGTGCCAGCTCACCACAAGGGTGGCTCAATCAGCCCCAGCATTTT. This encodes CASSPQGWLNQPQHF.

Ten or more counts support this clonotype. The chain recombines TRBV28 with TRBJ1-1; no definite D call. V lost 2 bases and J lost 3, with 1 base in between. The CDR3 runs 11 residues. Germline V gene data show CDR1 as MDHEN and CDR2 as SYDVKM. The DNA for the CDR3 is TGTGCCAGCAGTTTAGACACTGAAGCTTTCTTT. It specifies CASSLDTEAFF.

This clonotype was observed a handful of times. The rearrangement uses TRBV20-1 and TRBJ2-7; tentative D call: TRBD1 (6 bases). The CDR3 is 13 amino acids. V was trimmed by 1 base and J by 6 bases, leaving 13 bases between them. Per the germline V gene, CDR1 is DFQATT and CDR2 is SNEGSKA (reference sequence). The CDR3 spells CSARAQGIGEQYF. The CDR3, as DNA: TGCAGTGCTAGAGCTCAGGGGATAGGCGAGCAGTACTTC.

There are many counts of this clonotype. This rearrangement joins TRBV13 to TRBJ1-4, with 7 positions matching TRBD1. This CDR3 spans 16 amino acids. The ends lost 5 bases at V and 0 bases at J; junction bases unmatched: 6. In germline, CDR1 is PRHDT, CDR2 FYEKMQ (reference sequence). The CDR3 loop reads CASSLRDRATNEKLFF. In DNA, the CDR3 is TGTGCCAGCAGCCTACGGGACAGAGCAACTAATGAAAAACTGTTTTTT.

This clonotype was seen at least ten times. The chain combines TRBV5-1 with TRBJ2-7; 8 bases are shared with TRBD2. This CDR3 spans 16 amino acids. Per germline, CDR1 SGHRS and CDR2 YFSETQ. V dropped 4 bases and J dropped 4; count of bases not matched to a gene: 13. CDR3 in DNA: TGCGCCAGCAGCCTCCTGGCAGCGGGGGAGCCTTACGAGCAGTACTTC. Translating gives CASSLLAAGEPYEQYF.

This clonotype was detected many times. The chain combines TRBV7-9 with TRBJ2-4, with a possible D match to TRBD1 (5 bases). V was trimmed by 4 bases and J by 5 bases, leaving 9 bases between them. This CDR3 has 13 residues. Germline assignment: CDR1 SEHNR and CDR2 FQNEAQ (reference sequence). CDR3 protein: CASSWGAENIQYF. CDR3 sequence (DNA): TGTGCCAGCAGCTGGGGCGCAGAAAACATTCAGTACTTC.

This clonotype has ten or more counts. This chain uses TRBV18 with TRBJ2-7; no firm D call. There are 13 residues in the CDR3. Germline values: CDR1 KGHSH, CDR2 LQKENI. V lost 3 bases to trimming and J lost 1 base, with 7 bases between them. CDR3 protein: CASSPLESYEQYF. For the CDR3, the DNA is TGTGCCAGCTCACCGCTTGAGTCCTACGAGCAGTACTTC. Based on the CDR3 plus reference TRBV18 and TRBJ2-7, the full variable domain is NAGVMQNPRHLVRRRGQEARLRCSPMKGHSHVYWYRQLPEEGLKFMVYLQKENIIDESGMPKERFSAEFPKEGPSILRIQQVVRGDSAAYFCASSPLESYEQYFGPGTRLTVT.

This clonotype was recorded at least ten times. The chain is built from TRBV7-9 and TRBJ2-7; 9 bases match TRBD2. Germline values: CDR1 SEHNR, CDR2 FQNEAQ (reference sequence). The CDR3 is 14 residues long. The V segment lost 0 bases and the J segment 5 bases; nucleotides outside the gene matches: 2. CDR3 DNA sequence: TGTGCCAGCAGCTTAGCAGCGGGGGGAGACGAGCAGTACTTC. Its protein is CASSLAAGGDEQYF.

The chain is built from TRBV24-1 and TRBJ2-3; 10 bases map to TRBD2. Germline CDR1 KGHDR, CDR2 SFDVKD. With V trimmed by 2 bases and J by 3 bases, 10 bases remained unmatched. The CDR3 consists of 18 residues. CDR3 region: CATSDSSGSGGATDTQYF. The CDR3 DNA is TGTGCCACCAGTGATTCCTCGGGGAGCGGGGGGGCAACAGATACGCAGTATTTT.

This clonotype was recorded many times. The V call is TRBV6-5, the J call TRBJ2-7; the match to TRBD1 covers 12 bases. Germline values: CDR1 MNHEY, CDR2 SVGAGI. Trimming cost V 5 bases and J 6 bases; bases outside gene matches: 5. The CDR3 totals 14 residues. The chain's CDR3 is CASSPGQGASEQYF. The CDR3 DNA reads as TGTGCCAGCAGTCCGGGACAGGGGGCCTCCGAGCAGTACTTC.

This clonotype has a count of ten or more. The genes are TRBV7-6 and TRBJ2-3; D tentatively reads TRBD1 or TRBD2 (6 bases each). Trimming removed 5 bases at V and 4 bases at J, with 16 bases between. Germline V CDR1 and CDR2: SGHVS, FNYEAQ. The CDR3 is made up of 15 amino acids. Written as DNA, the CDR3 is TGTGCCAGCAGCCTGACGGGGGCGGAGGCAGATACGCAGTATTTT. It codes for CASSLTGAEADTQYF.

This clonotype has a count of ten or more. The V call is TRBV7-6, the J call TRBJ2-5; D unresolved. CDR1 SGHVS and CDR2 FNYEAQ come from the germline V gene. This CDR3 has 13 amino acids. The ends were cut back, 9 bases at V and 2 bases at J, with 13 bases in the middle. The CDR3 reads CASSGRRQETQYF. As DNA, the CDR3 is TGTGCCAGTTCTGGCAGGAGACAAGAGACCCAGTACTTC.

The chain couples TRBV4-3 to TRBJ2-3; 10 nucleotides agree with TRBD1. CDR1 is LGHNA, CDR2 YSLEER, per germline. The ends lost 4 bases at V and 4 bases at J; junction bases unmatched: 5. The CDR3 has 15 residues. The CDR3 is CASSPLGTGADTQYF. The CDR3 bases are TGCGCCAGCAGCCCACTAGGGACAGGGGCAGATACGCAGTATTTT.

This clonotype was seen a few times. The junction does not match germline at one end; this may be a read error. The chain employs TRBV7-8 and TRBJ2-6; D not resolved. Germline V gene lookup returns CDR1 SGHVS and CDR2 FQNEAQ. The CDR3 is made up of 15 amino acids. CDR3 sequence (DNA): TGTGCCAGCAGCTTAGGGCCCTCTGGGACCAACGTCCTGACTTTC. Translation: CASSLGPSGTNVLTF.

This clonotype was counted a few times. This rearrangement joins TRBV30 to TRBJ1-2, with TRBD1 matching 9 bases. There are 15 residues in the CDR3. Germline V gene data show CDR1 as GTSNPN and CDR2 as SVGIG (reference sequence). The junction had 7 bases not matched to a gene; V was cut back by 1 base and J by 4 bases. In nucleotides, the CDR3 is TGTGCCTGGAGTGCACAACAGGGGGCGAGCTATGGCTACACCTTC. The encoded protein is CAWSAQQGASYGYTF.

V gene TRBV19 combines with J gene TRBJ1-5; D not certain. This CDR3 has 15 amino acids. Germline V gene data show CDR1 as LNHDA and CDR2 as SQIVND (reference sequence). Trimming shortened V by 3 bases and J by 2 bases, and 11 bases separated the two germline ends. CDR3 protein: CASSMASGGNQPQHF. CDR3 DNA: TGTGCCAGTAGTATGGCTTCCGGCGGCAATCAGCCCCAGCATTTT.

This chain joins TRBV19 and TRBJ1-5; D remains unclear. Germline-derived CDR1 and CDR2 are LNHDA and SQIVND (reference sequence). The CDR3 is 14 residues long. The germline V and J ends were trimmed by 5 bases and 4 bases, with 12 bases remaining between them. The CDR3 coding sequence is TGTGCCAGTAGTTTCCGGGTATCAAATCAGCCCCAGCATTTT. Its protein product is CASSFRVSNQPQHF.

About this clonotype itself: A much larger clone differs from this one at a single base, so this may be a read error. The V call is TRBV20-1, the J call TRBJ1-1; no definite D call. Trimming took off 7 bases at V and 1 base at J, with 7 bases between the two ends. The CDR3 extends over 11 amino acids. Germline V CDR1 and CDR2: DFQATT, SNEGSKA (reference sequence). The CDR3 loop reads CSVSRNTEAFF. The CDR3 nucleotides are TGCAGTGTCTCTCGGAACACTGAAGCTTTCTTT.

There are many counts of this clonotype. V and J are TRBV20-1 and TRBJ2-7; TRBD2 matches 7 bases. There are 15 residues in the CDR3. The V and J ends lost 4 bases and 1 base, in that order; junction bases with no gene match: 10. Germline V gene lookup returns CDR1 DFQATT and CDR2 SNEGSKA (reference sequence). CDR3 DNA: TGCAGTGCTAAATGGGTGGCGGGGGAATCCTACGAGCAGTACTTC. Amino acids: CSAKWVAGESYEQYF.